This T cell receptor (beta chain) was obtained from a study of OX40 agonist ivuxolimab in advanced cancers. Study outcomes and limitations: In the expanded peripheral T cells, antigen specificity was never determined.

Concerning this clone itself: Antigen unknown.

TCRdb's table, derived via immunoSEQ multiplex PCR, lists solely in-frame clones and lacks some. Of roughly 67,000 clones listed, about 79% are singletons. Systemic immunosuppression or a history of autoimmune disease excluded patients. Germline V gives CDR1 PRHDT, CDR2 FYEKMQ (reference sequence). Trimming removed 3 bases from V and 0 bases from J, with 14 bases in between. The CDR3 runs to 17 residues. The receptor was isolated from an adult with an advanced solid tumor such as melanoma, head and neck, liver or kidney cancer. The chain combines TRBV13 with TRBJ2-2; D ambiguous. Sequences were derived from CD4+ or CD8+ T cells sorted from blood, sampled in a trial of the OX40 agonist ivuxolimab. The CDR3 sequence is CASSLGWSYPNTGELFF. The CDR3 region has the DNA TGTGCCAGCAGCTTGGGATGGAGTTACCCGAACACCGGGGAGCTGTTTTTT. The entire variable domain, with the rest obtained from reference TRBV13 and TRBJ2-2, is as follows: AAGVIQSPRHLIKEKRETATLKCYPIPRHDTVYWYQQGPGQDPQFLISFYEKMQSDKGSIPDRFSAQQFSDYHSELNMSSLELGDSALYFCASSLGWSYPNTGELFFGEGSRLTVL.